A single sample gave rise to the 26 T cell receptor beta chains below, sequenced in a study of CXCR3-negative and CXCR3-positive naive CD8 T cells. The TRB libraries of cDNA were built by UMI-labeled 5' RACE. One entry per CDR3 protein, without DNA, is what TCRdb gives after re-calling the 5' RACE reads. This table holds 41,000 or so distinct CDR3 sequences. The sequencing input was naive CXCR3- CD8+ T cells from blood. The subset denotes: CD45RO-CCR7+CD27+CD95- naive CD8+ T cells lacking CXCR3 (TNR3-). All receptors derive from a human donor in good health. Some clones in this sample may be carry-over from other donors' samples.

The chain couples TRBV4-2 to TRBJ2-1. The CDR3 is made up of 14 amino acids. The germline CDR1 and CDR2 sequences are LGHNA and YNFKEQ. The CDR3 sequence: CASSQEDAYNEQFF.

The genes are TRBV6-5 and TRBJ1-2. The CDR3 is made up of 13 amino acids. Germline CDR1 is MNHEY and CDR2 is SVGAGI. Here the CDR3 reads CASRMGRLYGYTF.

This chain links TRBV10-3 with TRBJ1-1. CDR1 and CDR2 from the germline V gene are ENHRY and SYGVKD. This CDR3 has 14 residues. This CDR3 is CAISESQLNTEAFF.

The chain's CDR3 is CASSSWTSGGYEQYF. The V and J genes are TRBV2 and TRBJ2-7; the TCRdb D gene call, TRBD2, has no DNA to confirm it. The CDR3 length is 15 residues. CDR1 is SNHLY, CDR2 FYNNEI, per germline.

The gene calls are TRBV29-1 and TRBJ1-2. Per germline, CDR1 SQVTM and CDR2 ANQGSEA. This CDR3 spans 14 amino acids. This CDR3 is CSVEWAGANYGYTF.

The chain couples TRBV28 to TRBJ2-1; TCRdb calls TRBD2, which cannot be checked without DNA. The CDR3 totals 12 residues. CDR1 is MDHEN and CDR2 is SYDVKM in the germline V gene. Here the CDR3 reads CASNPARNEQFF.

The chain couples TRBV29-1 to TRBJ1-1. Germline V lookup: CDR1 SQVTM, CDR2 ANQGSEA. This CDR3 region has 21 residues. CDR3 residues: CSVETGWRDPYVGIMNTEAFF.

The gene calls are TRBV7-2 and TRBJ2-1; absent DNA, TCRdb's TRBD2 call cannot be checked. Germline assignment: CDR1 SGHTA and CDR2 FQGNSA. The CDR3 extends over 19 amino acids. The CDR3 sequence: CASSSPRSASGGIYNEQFF.

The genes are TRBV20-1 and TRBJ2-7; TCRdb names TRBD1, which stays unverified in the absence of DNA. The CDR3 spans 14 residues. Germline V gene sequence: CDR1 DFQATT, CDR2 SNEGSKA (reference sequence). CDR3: CSATRTGVPYEQYF.

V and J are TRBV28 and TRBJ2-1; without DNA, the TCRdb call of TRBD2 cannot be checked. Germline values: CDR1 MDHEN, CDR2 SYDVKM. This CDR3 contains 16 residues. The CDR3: CASSLTPGSSYNEQFF.

CDR3: CASSQETGGQETQYF. The chain joins TRBV4-3 to TRBJ2-5; checking the TCRdb D call of TRBD1 is not possible without DNA. The CDR3 runs to 15 residues. The germline V gene has CDR1 LGHNA and CDR2 YSLEER.

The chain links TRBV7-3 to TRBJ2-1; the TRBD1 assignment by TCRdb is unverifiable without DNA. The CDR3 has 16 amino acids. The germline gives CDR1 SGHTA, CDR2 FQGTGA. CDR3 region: CASSPSLTGGLSEQFF.

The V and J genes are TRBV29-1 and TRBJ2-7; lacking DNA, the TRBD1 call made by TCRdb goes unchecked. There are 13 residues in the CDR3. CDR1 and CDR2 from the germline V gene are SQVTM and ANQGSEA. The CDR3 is CSVETGASYEQYF.

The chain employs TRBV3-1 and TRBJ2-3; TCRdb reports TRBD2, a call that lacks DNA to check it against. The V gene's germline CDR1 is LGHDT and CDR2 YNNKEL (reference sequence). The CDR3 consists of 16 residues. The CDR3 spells CASSQGTSDRTDTQYF.

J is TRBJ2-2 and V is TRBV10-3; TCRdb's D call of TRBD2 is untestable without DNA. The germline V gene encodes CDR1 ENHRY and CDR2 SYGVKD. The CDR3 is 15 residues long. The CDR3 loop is CAISPSDPRTGELFF.

The chain's CDR3 is CSVPGQRQETQYF. The chain couples TRBV29-1 to TRBJ2-5; TCRdb selects TRBD1, and the lack of DNA leaves this call unchecked. The CDR3 consists of 13 residues. CDR1 is SQVTM and CDR2 is ANQGSEA in the germline V gene.

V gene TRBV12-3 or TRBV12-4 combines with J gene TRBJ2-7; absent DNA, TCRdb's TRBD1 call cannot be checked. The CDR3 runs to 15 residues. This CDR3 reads CASSIGTGGNYEQYF.

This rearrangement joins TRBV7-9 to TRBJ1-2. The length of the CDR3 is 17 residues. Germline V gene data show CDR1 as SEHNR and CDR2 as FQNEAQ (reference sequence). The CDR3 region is CASSGSPTGIANYGYTF.

CDR3 protein: CASSYGGGIYGYTF. The chain is built from TRBV6-5 and TRBJ1-2; checking the TCRdb D call of TRBD1 is not possible without DNA. Per the germline V gene, CDR1 is MNHEY and CDR2 is SVGAGI. The CDR3 is 14 residues long.

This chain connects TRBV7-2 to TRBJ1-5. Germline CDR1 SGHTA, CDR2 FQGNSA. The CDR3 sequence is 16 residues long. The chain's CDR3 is CASSLATELSNQPQHF.

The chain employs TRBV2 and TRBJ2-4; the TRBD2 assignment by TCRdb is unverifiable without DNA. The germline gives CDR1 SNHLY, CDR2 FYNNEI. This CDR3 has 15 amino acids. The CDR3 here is CATNQGEGSQRIQYF.

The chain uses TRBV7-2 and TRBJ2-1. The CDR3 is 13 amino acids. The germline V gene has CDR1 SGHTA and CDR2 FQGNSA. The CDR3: CASSLDPYNEQFF.

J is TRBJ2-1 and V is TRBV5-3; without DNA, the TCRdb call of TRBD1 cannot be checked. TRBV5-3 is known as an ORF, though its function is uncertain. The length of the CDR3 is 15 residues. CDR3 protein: CARSNRGGGYNEQFF.

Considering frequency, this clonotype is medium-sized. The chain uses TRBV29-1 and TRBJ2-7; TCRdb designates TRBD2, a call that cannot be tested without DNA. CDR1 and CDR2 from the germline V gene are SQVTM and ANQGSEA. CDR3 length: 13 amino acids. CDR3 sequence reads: CSVSGGPSYEQYF.

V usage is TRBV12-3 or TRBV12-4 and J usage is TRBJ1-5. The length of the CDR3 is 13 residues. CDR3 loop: CASSPRGNQPQHF.

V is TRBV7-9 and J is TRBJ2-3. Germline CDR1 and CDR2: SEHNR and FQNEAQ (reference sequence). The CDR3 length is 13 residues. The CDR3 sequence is CASSFLESDTQYF. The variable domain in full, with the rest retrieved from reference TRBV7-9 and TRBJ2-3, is DTGVSQNPRHKITKRGQNVTFRCDPISEHNRLYWYRQTLGQGPEFLTYFQNEAQLEKSRLLSDRFSAERPKGSFSTLEIQRTEQGDSAMYLCASSFLESDTQYFGPGTRLTVL.